This TCR beta chain is from a study of read filtering for tumor transcriptome and immune sequencing (TCRdb year 2020). Regarding the complete study: The cohort had around 18 male and approximately 15 female patients with a mean age of about 66 years, ranging from about 47 to 90. Under revised international staging, roughly eight patients fell into R-ISS I, approximately 15 into R-ISS II and over five into R-ISS III. After DNase treatment, whole-transcriptome libraries were prepared using the TruSeq RNA Access Library Prep Kit. TCR-region mapped reads per sample ranged from about 3.5 to 11 million with IR-seq versus only roughly 75 to 1,300 with RNA-seq. Using the same bone marrow samples, the study ran both targeted immune repertoire sequencing and bulk whole-transcriptome sequencing and then compared the TCR repertoires from each method. A main aim was a read-filtering strategy for immune repertoire data, specifically whether clonotypes supported by a single read should be removed.

For this chain, trimming is 1 base at the V end and 4 bases at the J end, and the number of junction bases without a gene match is 5. From cysteine to phenylalanine, the CDR3 is 16 amino acids long. Of the read, only the CDR3 DNA is kept; its 48 bases are in frame from base 1. Based on the germline V gene, the CDR1 and CDR2 sequences are SGHTA and FQGNSA. Each patient had bone marrow sampled at the time of active disease. Ficoll-Hypaque density gradient centrifugation was used to isolate bone marrow mononuclear cells. CD138-negative cells were obtained by negative selection after labeling with CD138 magnetic microbeads on a MACS separator, removing myeloma plasma cells. Flow cytometry with CD138 antibodies on an Attune NxT was used to check how pure the isolated cells were. TRIzol reagent was used to extract total RNA, and a NanoDrop spectrophotometer was used to quantify the extracted RNA. For each patient, the CD138-negative bone marrow sample underwent paired RNA-seq and IR-seq.

The research as a whole found: When single-read clonotypes were removed, the proportions of shared clonotypes in IR-seq and RNA-seq correlated more strongly. Rather than purified T cells, the sorted CD138-negative fraction was a mixed bone marrow immune population. Single-read clonotypes made up roughly four fifths of clonotypes but only 3% to 4% of total reads in IR-seq, compared with roughly three quarters of clonotypes and 44.6% of reads in RNA-seq. Compared with RNA-seq, IR-seq captured clonotypes at much higher depth and more reliably, and a smaller IR-seq throughput was enough to identify most shared clonotypes.

This clonotype was seen ten or more times. This receptor's antigen is unknown. No clone much larger than this one lies a single base away; base qualities are absent. TCR libraries were built from 400 to 450 ng RNA with the Immunoverse kit, using molecular barcoded adaptors covering alpha/delta and beta/gamma chains. TCR library preparation was performed with the same RNA that was used for transcriptome sequencing. TCR libraries were sequenced on an Illumina HiSeq 4000 with 2 x 150 cycles. On the study's bioinformatics: With MiXCR, TCR reads were aligned to human V, D, J and C references and assembled into CDR3 clonotypes, with quality filtering and error correction included. The tcR package in R was used for analysis of clonotype counts and gene usage diversity. Raw mapping reads were checked after the RNA-seq reads had been mapped by STAR aligner version 2.5.3a onto the human GRCh37 genome. To test how sequencing depth affected the clonotypes detected, IR-seq fastq files were randomly downsampled with Seqtk 1.3. TCRdb applied fastp at Q25 and MiXCR to the public reads, then kept only in-frame beta chains. CDR3 protein sequences are deduplicated, and each keeps its most common genes and DNA. The V and J calls here are based on TCRdb, not the publication. A total of approximately 43,000 distinct CDR3 sequences appear in this sample, roughly an eighth of them only once. Roughly 31% of the sample comes from the top ten.

This clonotype was obtained from a donor at least 40 years old with multiple myeloma. The specimen sequenced was a population of CD138-negative cells sorted from bone marrow. In the paper's terms, the cell subset or site label means: bone marrow mononuclear cells depleted of CD138+ plasma/myeloma cells by negative magnetic selection. In this chain, TRBV7-2 is recombined with TRBJ2-1; 9 bases in the junction line up with TRBD2. The CDR3 protein sequence reads: CASSLVVAGAYNEQFF. The sequenced DNA: TGTGCCAGCAGCTTAGTAGTAGCGGGAGCATACAATGAGCAGTTCTTC.